This T cell receptor (beta chain) emerged from a study of long-term antiretroviral therapy in people with HIV (dated by TCRdb to between 2021 and 2023). A note on the overall study: The earliest samples were collected approximately a decade before the 2015 WHO recommendation for immediate ART, a period when ART was typically delayed until CD4 counts fell. From some 30 adults with confirmed HIV infection, the cohort provided approximately 190 cryopreserved PBMC samples, gathered serially across a mean of around 6 years (range 1-12). Of the roughly 31 participants with HIV, eleven were female. A retrospective serial study tested whether changes in peripheral blood TRB repertoire composition and diversity were associated with ART initiation and durable HIV suppression. Test extractions of a monoclonal T-cell line alongside a few dozen polyclonal samples showed no cross-contamination during QIAcube processing. The study at large found these results: Compared with controls, HIV repertoires had narrower CDR3 length ranges, and the network structure pointed to an antigen-experienced repertoire that shifted only slightly toward naive after ART. Unsorted PBMC were profiled instead of sorted CD4+ and CD8+ T cells because pre-ART samples had limited cell numbers. The repertoire was dominated across all time points by expanded TRB clones identified before ART initiation, although this dominance was seen to fluctuate and to decrease in many PLHIV after ART. Since PBMC availability was limited, sequencing covered only the TCR beta chain, with no alpha chain pairing. Inferences about post-ART repertoire changes were limited because no data were available on ART adherence, viral resistance or therapy changes. The samples were dated from about 2003 to 2017, and the ART regimens that were used may be less effective than current ART regimens. Starting ART was linked to a significant rise in TRB diversity, yet even after long-term ART the diversity remained significantly lower than in transplant donor controls.

A remark on this clone: Its target antigen remains unknown. Qualities for individual bases were not recorded, and no much larger clone is one base off.

Measured from the cysteine to the phenylalanine, the CDR3 is 14 residues long. Here the CDR3 DNA is all that survives: 42 bases in frame from base 1. Compared with germline, V lacks 4 bases and J lacks 3 bases; bases without a gene match: 3. Reading the germline V gene gives CDR1 SGDLS and CDR2 YYNGEE. Inclusion was restricted to participants for whom at least one PBMC sample before ART initiation and at least two post-ART samples were available. All participants with HIV were treated in the United States of America. Before DNA extraction, cryopreserved samples of about 1-10 million PBMC were thawed and washed. At the time of the earliest PBMC sample for each participant with HIV, ages ranged from roughly 23 to 60 years. Per participant, PBMC samples came from 1-4 timepoints prior to ART initiation and 2-8 timepoints following ART initiation, for a median of 7 samples. For every participant, serial HIV viral load, CD4+ T-cell count, ART history and demographic data were obtained. Genomic DNA was extracted from unsorted PBMC with a Qiagen kit on a QIAcube, with processing performed in batches of 12 samples.

The immunoSEQ hsTCRB v3.0 assay was used at survey level resolution for TRB variable region sequencing. The targeted TRB sequencing depth was about 35,000-55,000 T-cell genomes per sample. Pooled TRB libraries were sequenced on an Illumina MiSeq with a v3 150-cycle kit. Regarding the original processing steps: Repertoire analysis was run in R within a reproducible Nextflow workflow that covered QC, data transformation and analysis. Custom analyses were implemented in LymphoSeq2, an R package for AIRR-Seq data exploration. A few samples yielding fewer than 5000 total TRB sequences were excluded, leaving 188 analyzed HIV repertoires. Among the roughly 200 retained HIV repertoires, 55 to 60 were collected before ART initiation and 129 after ART initiation. Each repertoire was downsampled to 5000 TRB nucleotide sequences, and summary statistics were averaged across 100 downsampling iterations. TRB sequences were retained for analysis only if CDR3 regions of at least seven amino acids were present. A Shannon entropy-derived clonality score and the Gini coefficient were used to measure diversity. In repertoire networks, the top 5000 CDR3 amino acid sequences were linked whenever an edit distance of one separated two sequences. For TRB CDR3 amino acid sequences, GLIPH2 was used to predict antigen specificity groups and MHC restriction. To flag known associations with CMV, EBV, HIV or tissue antigens, CDR3 amino acid sequences were compared against VDJdb and McPAS-TCR. Pre-ART, post-ART and control groups were compared with Wilcoxon signed-rank tests and Holm-Bonferroni correction. Drawn from immuneACCESS, this table holds only the in-frame rearrangements with V and J called that TCRdb kept. Clones are partly lost; checked studies trace under half to an unresolved V gene and leave the rest unexplained. The D gene and trimming were derived from the DNA, and the V and J assignments and clone size from that table. The sample includes some 2,500 clones, with more than 65% observed a single time. The top ten clones comprise 8.5% to 10% of the sample.

The material sequenced was unsorted PBMCs, taken 0.4 years before starting antiretroviral therapy. This receptor was taken from a woman aged 40 to 50 with HIV. This sequence uses TRBV9 and TRBJ2-7, with TRBD2 matching 11 junction bases. The CDR3 region has the sequence CASSSGTSGYEQYF. In nucleotides, the sequence is TGTGCCAGCAGCAGCGGGACTAGCGGCTACGAGCAGTACTTC.